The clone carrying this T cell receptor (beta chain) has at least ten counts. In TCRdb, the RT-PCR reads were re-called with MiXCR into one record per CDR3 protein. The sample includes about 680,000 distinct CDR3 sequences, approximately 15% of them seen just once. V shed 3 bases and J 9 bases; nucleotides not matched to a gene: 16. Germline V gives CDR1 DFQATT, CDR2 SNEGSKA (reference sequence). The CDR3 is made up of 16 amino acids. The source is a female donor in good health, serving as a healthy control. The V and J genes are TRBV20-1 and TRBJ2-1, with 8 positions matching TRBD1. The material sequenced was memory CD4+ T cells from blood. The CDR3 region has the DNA TGCAGTGCTAGGCCCTCAGACAGGGGAGGTATCGGTGAGCAGTTCTTC. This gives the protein CSARPSDRGGIGEQFF.